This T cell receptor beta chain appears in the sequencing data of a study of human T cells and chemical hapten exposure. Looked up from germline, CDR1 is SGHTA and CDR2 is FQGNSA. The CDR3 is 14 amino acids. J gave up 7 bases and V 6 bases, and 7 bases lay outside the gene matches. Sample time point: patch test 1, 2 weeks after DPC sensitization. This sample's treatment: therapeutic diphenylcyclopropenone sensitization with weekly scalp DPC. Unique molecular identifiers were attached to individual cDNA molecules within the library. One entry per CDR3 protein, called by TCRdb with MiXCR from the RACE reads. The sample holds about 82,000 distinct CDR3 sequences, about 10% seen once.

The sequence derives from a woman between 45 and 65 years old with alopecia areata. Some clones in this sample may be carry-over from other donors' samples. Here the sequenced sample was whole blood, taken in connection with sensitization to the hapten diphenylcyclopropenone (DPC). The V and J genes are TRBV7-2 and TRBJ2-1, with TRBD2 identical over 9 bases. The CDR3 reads CASRAGGPSNEQFF. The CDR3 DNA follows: TGTGCCAGCAGGGCGGGAGGGCCTTCAAATGAGCAGTTCTTC.